These T cell receptor beta chains were read from a single sample in a study of blood T cell repertoires in COVID-19. The repertoire was sequenced with immunoSEQ multiplex PCR; TCRdb's copy has only in-frame clones and lacks some. The sample contains over 130,000 clones, roughly 84% of which appear only once. Source material: peripheral blood. Receptor source: a human donor in a cohort sampled during active COVID-19. Both conserved end residues are part of each CDR3. The D gene is left open where the match is weak. Not every row has a clone size; where given, it reads once, few, many or a size class.

j_gene	abundance	len	d_gene	v_gene	CDR3nt	CDR3aa
TRBJ1-6	NA	15	TRBD1	TRBV5-1	TGCGCCAGCAGGTCGGGACAGACCTTCTTTTCACCCCTCCACTTT	CASRSGQTFFSPLHF
TRBJ1-3	NA	13	NA	TRBV18	TGTGCCAGCTCACAGGGGTTCGGAAACACCATATATTTT	CASSQGFGNTIYF
TRBJ2-1	NA	14	NA	TRBV29-1	TGCAGCGTTGAGAGGGGGGGCCTCTACAATGAGCAGTTCTTC	CSVERGGLYNEQFF
TRBJ1-1	NA	15	NA	TRBV6-6	TGTGCCAGCAGAGGGGTGGGGACAATTAACACTGAAGCTTTCTTT	CASRGVGTINTEAFF
TRBJ2-7	once	15	TRBD2	TRBV6-5	TGTGCCAGCAGTTACTTGGGCGGGGGTCGGTACGAGCAGTACTTC	CASSYLGGGRYEQYF
TRBJ1-1	NA	17	NA	TRBV7-6	TGTGCCAGCAGCTTAGCCCGGCCGGGAGGGGAGAACACTGAAGCTTTCTTT	CASSLARPGGENTEAFF
TRBJ2-5	NA	14	TRBD1	TRBV7-9	TGTGCCAGCAGCTTTTCGACAGGGTTCCGGGCCCAGTACTTC	CASSFSTGFRAQYF
TRBJ2-2	NA	13	NA	TRBV3-1/TRBV3-2	TGTGCCAGCAGCCGGACAGTTACCGGGGAGCTGTTTTTT	CASSRTVTGELFF
TRBJ2-3	NA	15	TRBD1	TRBV29-1	TGCAGCGTCCGGGTGGACAGGGGGCTGAGGGATACGCAGTATTTT	CSVRVDRGLRDTQYF
TRBJ2-5	NA	14	TRBD1	TRBV19	TGTGCCAGTAGTGTCGGACAGGGGTTAGAGACCCAGTACTTC	CASSVGQGLETQYF
TRBJ2-2	NA	14	NA	TRBV7-8	TGTGCCAGCAGCTTAGGCACAGCCACCGGGGAGCTGTTTTTT	CASSLGTATGELFF
TRBJ2-3	few	17	TRBD1	TRBV15	TGTGCCACCAGCAGACCTACCGGGACAGGGAGTGGAGATACGCAGTATTTT	CATSRPTGTGSGDTQYF
TRBJ2-1	NA	16	TRBD1	TRBV2	TGTGCCAGCAGTCGGCTTACAGGGGGAGCCTACAATGAGCAGTTCTTC	CASSRLTGGAYNEQFF
TRBJ1-1	NA	12	TRBD1	TRBV25-1	TGTGCCAGCCGAATCGGGACAGCTGAAGCTTTCTTT	CASRIGTAEAFF
TRBJ1-4	NA	13	TRBD1	TRBV29-1	TGCAGCGTTGGGGGGACAGGGGGTGAAAAACTGTTTTTT	CSVGGTGGEKLFF
TRBJ2-1	NA	13	NA	TRBV5-1	TGCGCCAGCAGCCCGGGGGGCGGAAATGAGCAGTTCTTC	CASSPGGGNEQFF
TRBJ2-7	few	15	NA	TRBV7-9	TGTGCCAGCAGCCGATCGACAGGTCAAGGACACGAGCAGTACTTC	CASSRSTGQGHEQYF
TRBJ1-4	NA	15	TRBD1	TRBV18	TGTGCCAGCTCATTACAGGGGGCTTCGAATGAAAAACTGTTTTTT	CASSLQGASNEKLFF
TRBJ2-1	NA	13	NA	TRBV5-1	TGCGCCAGCAGACCCCTATGGGGAGGTGAGCAGTTCTTC	CASRPLWGGEQFF
TRBJ1-5	NA	16	NA	TRBV27	TGTGCCAGCAGTTTATACGGACAATATAGCAATCAGCCCCAGCATTTT	CASSLYGQYSNQPQHF
TRBJ1-6	NA	15	NA	TRBV6-5	TGTGCCAGCAGTCTGGGACTCTCGTCAGGATCACCCCTCCACTTT	CASSLGLSSGSPLHF
TRBJ2-3	NA	18	TRBD2	TRBV9	TGTGCCAGCAGCGTAGCTTCGGCTAGCGGGGGGGCTAGAGATACGCAGTATTTT	CASSVASASGGARDTQYF
TRBJ2-5	NA	15	NA	TRBV5-1	TGCGCCAGCAGCTTGGCCTGGCTAGCCCAAGAGACCCAGTACTTC	CASSLAWLAQETQYF
TRBJ1-2	once	11	NA	TRBV12-3/TRBV12-4	TGTGCCAGCAGCTTGAGCCATGGCTACACCTTC	CASSLSHGYTF
TRBJ2-7	NA	15	TRBD1	TRBV19	TGTGCCAGTAGTTCCATTGGACAGGGAAGCTACGAGCAGTACTTC	CASSSIGQGSYEQYF
TRBJ2-1	NA	16	TRBD2	TRBV18	TGTGCCAGCTCAACGATAGCGGGGGCCCAAAGGGGTGAGCAGTTCTTC	CASSTIAGAQRGEQFF
TRBJ2-7	many	16	NA	TRBV3-1/TRBV3-2	TGTGCCAGCAGCCACCGTGACAGGTCGTCATCCTACGAGCAGTACTTC	CASSHRDRSSSYEQYF
TRBJ2-7	NA	15	TRBD1	TRBV28	TGTGCCAGCAGGGCCTCCGGGACAGGGGGCAGCGAGCAGTACTTC	CASRASGTGGSEQYF
TRBJ2-1	NA	15	TRBD1	TRBV7-6	TGTGCCAGCAGCGCCGACAGGGGTTCCTACAATGAGCAGTTCTTC	CASSADRGSYNEQFF
TRBJ1-1	NA	15	TRBD1	TRBV3-1/TRBV3-2	TGTGCCAGCAGCCAAGTCTACAGGGGGCCAACTGAAGCTTTCTTT	CASSQVYRGPTEAFF